This T cell receptor beta chain came from a study of shared clonotypes between healthy human individuals. Trimming took 0 bases from V and 0 from J; bases not matched to a gene: 12. Germline V gives CDR1 MNHNS, CDR2 SASEGT. The CDR3 is made up of 19 amino acids. Generated by immunoSEQ multiplex PCR, the TCRdb table keeps only in-frame clones and is missing some. The sample consists of approximately 2,200,000 clones, roughly 91% of them appearing once. Naive CD8 isolation took CD45RO-negative cells positively selected for CCR7 and excluded terminally differentiated effector memory CD45RA+ cells. The sample consisted of naive CD8+ T cells from PBMCs. The origin of this receptor is a man aged 18 to 29 in good health. Some clones in this sample may be carry-over from other donors' samples. The chain combines TRBV6-1 with TRBJ2-5, with 8 bases matching TRBD1. The CDR3 DNA reads TGTGCCAGCAGTGAAGCGAAAATAAGGACAGGGATTAACCAAGAGACCCAGTACTTC. Amino acids: CASSEAKIRTGINQETQYF.